Following are 2 T cell receptor beta chains from one sample sequenced in a study of patients and donors after allogeneic stem cell transplantation. TCRdb reanalysed the RT-PCR reads using MiXCR and keeps one entry per CDR3 protein. The top ten hold approximately 3.5% of the sample, which has approximately 160,000 distinct CDR3 sequences, 30% seen once. The sample was blood, either unsorted or a sorted T cell fraction (not recorded which). These receptors all stem from a human donor who was either an allogeneic HSCT recipient or a stem cell or donor lymphocyte infusion donor (not recorded which). It is not recorded whose cells these are; they may come from a transplant donor.

This clonotype was seen once. The chain links TRBV27 to TRBJ2-7; TRBD1 matches 7 bases. The germline gives CDR1 MNHEY, CDR2 SMNVEV (reference sequence). V lost 0 bases and J lost 2; bases outside the gene matches: 4. The CDR3 covers 15 residues. The CDR3 DNA sequence: TGTGCCAGCAGTTTATCATGGCAGGGGGCCTACGAGCAGTACTTC. This translates into CASSLSWQGAYEQYF.

V and J are TRBV12-3 or TRBV12-4 and TRBJ2-3; D is unresolved. CDR3 length equals 12 residues. Trimming stripped 7 bases from V and 2 bases from J, with 7 bases between. For the CDR3, the DNA is TGTGCCAGCATTCTAGACACAGATACGCAGTATTTT. This encodes CASILDTDTQYF.